This note documents a single T cell receptor (beta chain) sequence. Its antigen is not known. Here the gene names and germline are mouse. The read ends 1 residue early relative to the CDR3; the germline J gene fills the gap. Clones were sequenced by immunoSEQ multiplex PCR, and TCRdb holds only the in-frame ones, with some missing. The sample includes more than 40,000 clones, around 66% seen only once; the top ten take roughly 0.5%. The sample comes from a study of tissue T cells after allogeneic stem cell transplantation. Study findings and constraints: Few T cell clones were shared across patients, but motif clusters showed tissue-specific shared signatures.

Germline CDR1 is LGHDT and CDR2 is YNNKQL (reference sequence). Germline trimming cut 4 bases from V and 6 bases from J; bases unmatched to any gene: 0. The CDR3 loop spans 11 amino acids. This receptor was taken from a pool of C57BL/6 mice in good health. V gene TRBV4 combines with J gene TRBJ2-7, with 7 bases matching TRBD2. Sequencing was done on a sample of sorted cells pooled from one or two spleens. CDR3 protein: CASSSGGEQYF. The DNA read from the CDR3 is TGTGCCAGCAGCTCTGGGGGTGAACAGTAC.